The 4 T cell receptor beta chains below were found in one sample sequenced in a study of CD8 T cells in ankylosing spondylitis. MiXCR, applied by TCRdb to the 5' RACE reads, yields one record per CDR3 protein. The sample has 150,000 to 200,000 distinct CDR3 sequences, around a tenth seen once; the top ten hold about 28%. Source material: blood, either unsorted or a sorted T cell fraction (not recorded which). The receptors were gathered from a male donor with ankylosing spondylitis or in good health (not recorded which).

In the case of this clonotype: A much larger clone differs from this one at a single base, so this may be a read error. The J gene is TRBJ1-2, the V gene TRBV27; D is uncertain. Germline loops: CDR1 MNHEY, CDR2 SMNVEV (reference sequence). CDR3 length equals 13 residues. This CDR3 is CASSLPDGYVYTF. CDR3 DNA: TGTGCCAGCAGTTTACCAGACGGATATGTCTACACCTTC.

Ten or more counts support this clonotype. This chain connects TRBV4-2 to TRBJ1-6, with unresolved D. Germline V gene lookup returns CDR1 LGHNA and CDR2 YNFKEQ. V lost 0 bases and J 5 bases, leaving 23 bases between the germline ends. This CDR3 is 20 amino acids long. CDR3 sequence reads: CASSQDVKVRVAANNSPLHF. DNA for the CDR3: TGTGCCAGCAGCCAAGACGTGAAGGTCCGGGTCGCTGCCAATAATTCACCCCTCCACTTT.

The V and J genes are TRBV6-6 and TRBJ1-5, with a possible D match to TRBD1 (5 bases). Trimming shortened V by 4 bases and J by 6 bases, and 10 bases separated the two germline ends. The CDR3 is made up of 13 amino acids. CDR1 MNHNY and CDR2 SVGAGI come from the germline V gene (reference sequence). The chain's CDR3 is CASSLTGAQPQHF. CDR3 DNA: TGTGCCAGCAGTTTAACCGGGGCTCAGCCCCAGCATTTT.

This clonotype was picked up a small number of times. The gene calls are TRBV4-1 and TRBJ2-7; 8 bases align to TRBD2. The CDR3 loop spans 17 amino acids. With 0 bases clipped from V and 3 bases from J, the junction kept 10 bases outside the gene matches. The germline CDR1 and CDR2 sequences are MGHRA and YSYEKL. The CDR3 nucleotides read TGCGCCAGCAGCCAAGATTTGAGGGTAAGCGGGAGCTACGAGCAGTACTTC. This translates into CASSQDLRVSGSYEQYF.